This T cell receptor (beta chain) was obtained from a study of blood T cells in healthy people across ages. Isolation recovered at least 6.5 million PBMCs from every sample. Alongside a J-beta primer mix, a sample-barcoded 5' primer served in a second PCR lasting about 7 to 11 cycles. Using its own MiXCR run on the 5' RACE reads, TCRdb lists one record per CDR3 protein. Of roughly 1.5 million distinct CDR3 sequences in the sample, approximately 43% were seen once. Trimming left V 5 bases short and J 3 bases short, with 8 bases between. This CDR3 region has 13 residues. The V call is TRBV12-3 or TRBV12-4, the J call TRBJ2-1; D call uncertain. Sequenced input: blood. The receptor comes from a woman in her late teens or twenties in good health. The CDR3 nucleotides are TGTGCCAGCAGTCGCGGATTCTACAATGAGCAGTTCTTC. This translates into CASSRGFYNEQFF.